This passage covers 6 T cell receptor beta chains from one sample sequenced in a study of cytomegalovirus exposure and HLA in healthy donors. The primer mix had 60 Vbeta and 13 Jbeta primers. This table comes from immunoSEQ multiplex PCR, and its TCRdb copy is limited to in-frame clones, with some not included. The listing records approximately 47,000 clones. The sample comprised PBMCs. Receptor source: a male donor in good health and CMV-seronegative.

The chain uses TRBV5-6 and TRBJ1-5, with no clear D. The CDR3 is 14 amino acids. V was clipped by 2 bases and J by 6 bases, with 12 bases between them. CDR1 SGHDT and CDR2 YYEEEE come from the germline V gene. In DNA, the CDR3 is TGTGCCAGCAGCTTTGGAGGGATCAGTCAGCCCCAGCATTTT. Amino acid sequence: CASSFGGISQPQHF.

The chain joins TRBV7-9 to TRBJ2-7, with 8 bases lining up with TRBD1. There are 14 residues in the CDR3. Germline V gene sequence: CDR1 SEHNR, CDR2 FQNEAQ (reference sequence). V was clipped by 4 bases and J by 2 bases; unmatched bases: 4. CDR3 DNA sequence: TGTGCCAGCAGCTCCCGGGACAGGACCTACGAGCAGTACTTC. Protein sequence: CASSSRDRTYEQYF.

V usage is TRBV25-1 and J usage is TRBJ1-1, with 8 nucleotides matching TRBD1. Germline assignment: CDR1 MGHDK and CDR2 SYGVNS. CDR3 length: 15 amino acids. V lost 3 bases to trimming and J lost 4 bases; unmatched junction nucleotides: 7. Here the CDR3 DNA reads TGTGCCAGCAGTGACCCCGACAGGGGTGCCACTGAAGCTTTCTTT. Its translation: CASSDPDRGATEAFF.

This chain links TRBV4-1 with TRBJ1-3, with 10 bases identical to TRBD1. The CDR3 sequence is 18 residues long. Trimming at V came to 6 bases and at J to 0 bases, leaving 11 bases not matched to a gene. Germline CDR1 reads MGHRA; CDR2 reads YSYEKL. As DNA, the CDR3 is TGCGCCAGCAGTCTCCGGGACAGGGGACCATACTCTGGAAACACCATATATTTT. Protein: CASSLRDRGPYSGNTIYF.

The chain uses TRBV6-6 and TRBJ1-4, with 11 positions matching TRBD1. Germline V CDR1 and CDR2: MNHNY, SVGAGI (reference sequence). This CDR3 has 15 amino acids. V lost 4 bases to trimming and J lost 5 bases; unmatched junction nucleotides: 3. The CDR3 bases are TGTGCCAGCAGTTCTTGGGACAGGGGGAATGAAAAACTGTTTTTT. Its protein product is CASSSWDRGNEKLFF.

The gene calls are TRBV6-6 and TRBJ2-5; 7 bases align to TRBD2. The J call could be wrong; TRBJ2-7 is a better fit for the DNA end. Germline-derived CDR1 and CDR2 are MNHNY and SVGAGI (reference sequence). The CDR3 consists of 14 residues. The CDR3 loop reads CAGWEGTADYEQYF. The CDR3 DNA reads TGTGCCGGATGGGAGGGGACGGCGGACTACGAGCAGTACTTC.